Below are 24 T cell receptor beta chains sequenced from a single sample in a study of shared clonotypes between healthy human individuals. Generated by immunoSEQ multiplex PCR, the TCRdb table keeps only in-frame clones and is missing some. The repertoire holds some 630,000 clones, about three quarters seen once, with 1.5% to 2% in the top ten. Specimen: memory CD4+ T cells sorted from blood. Subset of the sample: CD45RA-negative fraction. These receptors originate from a woman younger than 45 in good health.

This chain joins TRBV10-1 and TRBJ2-7; D is possibly TRBD2 (5 bases). This CDR3 spans 13 amino acids. CDR1 is WNHNN and CDR2 is SYGVQD in the germline V gene (reference sequence). Trimming removed 8 bases at V and 6 bases at J, with 17 bases between. The CDR3 DNA follows: TGCGCCAGCGCCCAAGCGCGCCGGGGCGAGCAGTACTTC. This encodes CASAQARRGEQYF.

V usage is TRBV6-1 and J usage is TRBJ1-2; D remains unclear. The CDR3 length is 17 residues. V was clipped by 3 bases and J by 3 bases, with 20 bases between them. CDR1 and CDR2 (germline): MNHNS, SASEGT. The CDR3 spells CASSELAGPATYYGYTF. The DNA for the CDR3 is TGTGCCAGCAGTGAGCTAGCGGGCCCCGCGACATACTATGGCTACACCTTC.

In nucleotides, the CDR3 is TGTGCCAGCAGTGAAGGCGGCTTTCTCTCTGGAAACACCATATATTTT. Protein product: CASSEGGFLSGNTIYF. J is TRBJ1-3 and V is TRBV6-1; no definite D call. This CDR3 has 16 residues. Germline-derived CDR1 and CDR2 are MNHNS and SASEGT. The ends were cut back, 1 base at V and 0 bases at J, with 10 bases in the middle.

The chain carries TRBV6-1 and TRBJ2-7; D gene ambiguous. Germline V gene lookup returns CDR1 MNHNS and CDR2 SASEGT. Trimming pared 0 bases from V and 0 bases from J, leaving 12 bases between. This CDR3 region has 16 residues. The CDR3 sequence is CASSEAPGPASYEQYF. For the CDR3, the DNA is TGTGCCAGCAGTGAAGCCCCGGGTCCGGCCTCCTACGAGCAGTACTTC.

The chain couples TRBV7-3 to TRBJ1-1; 7 bases map to TRBD1. The CDR3 sequence is 15 residues long. Germline assignment: CDR1 SGHTA and CDR2 FQGTGA. V dropped 7 bases and J dropped 3; count of bases not matched to a gene: 11. CDR3 in DNA: TGTGCCAGCACCAAGGGGGGCACAGGGGACACTGAAGCTTTCTTT. This encodes CASTKGGTGDTEAFF.

The chain combines TRBV29-1 with TRBJ1-1; D is perhaps TRBD1 (5 bases). CDR1 and CDR2 from the germline V gene are SQVTM and ANQGSEA. The CDR3 is 13 amino acids. The V and J ends lost 5 bases and 4 bases respectively, with 14 bases between them. CDR3 sequence: CSVRGLRGTEAFF. CDR3 DNA: TGCAGCGTTCGGGGTTTGAGGGGCACTGAAGCTTTCTTT.

The chain carries TRBV6-4 and TRBJ2-2, with 9 bases fitting TRBD1. J gave up 3 bases and V 6 bases, and 2 bases lay outside the gene matches. The germline gives CDR1 MRHNA, CDR2 SNTAGT. This CDR3 spans 14 amino acids. The CDR3 loop is CASRGQGYTGELFF. The CDR3 DNA is TGTGCCAGCAGGGGACAGGGCTACACCGGGGAGCTGTTTTTT.

V gene TRBV6-4 combines with J gene TRBJ2-3, with 12 positions matching TRBD2. CDR3 length: 15 residues. With 6 bases clipped from V and 7 bases from J, the junction kept 8 bases outside the gene matches. The germline gives CDR1 MRHNA, CDR2 SNTAGT. The chain's CDR3 is CASSSGLAGTNTQYF. The CDR3 DNA reads TGTGCCAGCAGCAGTGGACTAGCGGGAACTAATACGCAGTATTTT.

The chain combines TRBV5-1 with TRBJ2-7; D might be TRBD1 (6 bases). V was shortened by 0 bases and J by 4 bases, with 11 bases between the two germline ends. This CDR3 contains 14 residues. Looked up from germline, CDR1 is SGHRS and CDR2 is YFSETQ. CDR3 sequence (DNA): TGCGCCAGCAGCTTGGACGGGACAATGTACGAGCAGTACTTC. It codes for CASSLDGTMYEQYF. The full variable domain, completed using reference TRBV5-1 and TRBJ2-7, is KAGVTQTPRYLIKTRGQQVTLSCSPISGHRSVSWYQQTPGQGLQFLFEYFSETQRNKGNFPGRFSGRQFSNSRSEMNVSTLELGDSALYLCASSLDGTMYEQYFGPGTRLTVT.

The rearrangement links TRBV28 to TRBJ2-6, with TRBD1 matching over 8 bases. V lost 5 bases, J lost 4 bases, and 7 bases stayed unmatched. The CDR3 spans 16 residues. In germline, CDR1 is MDHEN, CDR2 SYDVKM. The CDR3 region is CASSGRGPGGANVLTF. CDR3 sequence (DNA): TGTGCCAGCAGTGGCAGGGGGCCTGGAGGGGCCAACGTCCTGACTTTC.

This clone came up a few times. The J gene is TRBJ2-1, the V gene TRBV5-1; D remains ambiguous. Germline assignment: CDR1 SGHRS and CDR2 YFSETQ. With 5 bases removed from V and 4 bases from J, the gap between germline ends came to 16 bases. The CDR3 sequence is 15 residues long. The CDR3 reads CASRLEPAPYNEQFF. The CDR3 DNA sequence: TGCGCCAGCAGGCTCGAGCCGGCGCCGTACAATGAGCAGTTCTTC.

The chain employs TRBV4-2 and TRBJ1-4, with a tentative D call TRBD1 (5 bases). The germline V gene encodes CDR1 LGHNA and CDR2 YNFKEQ. V lost 3 bases and J lost 4, with 12 bases in between. The CDR3 loop spans 15 amino acids. For the CDR3, the DNA is TGTGCCAGCAGCCAGGGGCCGGCGGGTAATGAAAAACTGTTTTTT. It yields the protein CASSQGPAGNEKLFF.

This clone was observed a handful of times. The J gene is TRBJ2-1, the V gene TRBV2; maybe TRBD2 (5 bases). This CDR3 is built from 13 residues. With 6 bases removed from V and 10 bases from J, the gap between germline ends came to 16 bases. The germline gives CDR1 SNHLY, CDR2 FYNNEI. The CDR3 spells CASSPRRDGEQFF. CDR3 sequence (DNA): TGTGCCAGCAGCCCCCGCCGGGATGGGGAGCAGTTCTTC.

CDR3 sequence reads: CASSYSSYGYTF. For the CDR3, the DNA is TGTGCCAGCAGTTACTCCAGTTATGGCTACACCTTC. V usage is TRBV6-5 and J usage is TRBJ1-2; D remains ambiguous. CDR1 and CDR2 (germline): MNHEY, SVGAGI. V was trimmed by 0 bases and J by 5 bases, leaving 4 bases between them. The CDR3 is made up of 12 amino acids.

This chain uses TRBV28 with TRBJ2-1, with a tentative D call TRBD2 (6 bases). Germline V lookup: CDR1 MDHEN, CDR2 SYDVKM. Trimming removed 6 bases at V and 0 bases at J, with 15 bases between. The CDR3 has 16 residues. The CDR3 DNA follows: TGTGCCAGCAGCGGCCGGGACTCCCTCTCCTACAATGAGCAGTTCTTC. Its protein product is CASSGRDSLSYNEQFF.

The CDR3 nucleotides read TGTGCCAGCAGTTCTCAGGGGGCAGGAGACTATGGCTACACCTTC. Translation: CASSSQGAGDYGYTF. The chain links TRBV28 to TRBJ1-2; 8 bases match TRBD1. J was trimmed by 3 bases and V by 4 bases; bases with no gene match: 7. Germline V gene lookup returns CDR1 MDHEN and CDR2 SYDVKM. This CDR3 comprises 15 residues.

The V gene is TRBV7-9, the J gene TRBJ2-5, with 7 bases aligning to TRBD1. J was trimmed by 5 bases and V by 3 bases; bases with no gene match: 21. The CDR3 contains 19 residues. From germline, CDR1 is SEHNR and CDR2 FQNEAQ (reference sequence). CDR3 region: CASSLKGAFLGPQGETQYF. In DNA form, the CDR3 reads TGTGCCAGCAGCTTGAAGGGGGCCTTTTTGGGTCCTCAGGGGGAGACCCAGTACTTC.

The chain recombines TRBV5-1 with TRBJ2-3; D tentatively reads TRBD1 or TRBD2 (5 bases each). The germline CDR1 and CDR2 sequences are SGHRS and YFSETQ. The CDR3 spans 15 residues. V lost 7 bases to trimming and J lost 3 bases, with 18 bases between them. The DNA of the CDR3 is TGCGCCAGCCGCCTTCAGGGATCGGGGACAGATACGCAGTATTTT. Protein: CASRLQGSGTDTQYF. The whole variable domain, filled in from reference TRBV5-1 and TRBJ2-3, reads KAGVTQTPRYLIKTRGQQVTLSCSPISGHRSVSWYQQTPGQGLQFLFEYFSETQRNKGNFPGRFSGRQFSNSRSEMNVSTLELGDSALYLCASRLQGSGTDTQYFGPGTRLTVL.

V usage is TRBV4-1 and J usage is TRBJ2-2; the D gene is possibly TRBD2 (6 bases). Trimming took off 3 bases at V and 1 base at J, with 12 bases between the two ends. The length of the CDR3 is 16 residues. Germline CDR1 and CDR2: MGHRA and YSYEKL. The CDR3 region has the DNA TGCGCCAGCAGCCAGCGCGGGGAGAGGAACACCGGGGAGCTGTTTTTT. Translated, it gives CASSQRGERNTGELFF.

The chain uses TRBV29-1 and TRBJ2-1; a possible D gene is TRBD1 (5 bases). CDR1 is SQVTM and CDR2 is ANQGSEA in the germline V gene. The CDR3 runs 13 residues. The V end lost 3 bases, the J end lost 8 bases, and 14 bases lay between the germline ends. CDR3 residues: CSVDPRAIDEQFF. The CDR3 DNA is TGCAGCGTTGACCCCAGGGCCATCGATGAGCAGTTCTTC.

This clone was counted only a few times. This chain links TRBV4-2 with TRBJ2-6; 7 bases match TRBD1. Germline V gene sequence: CDR1 LGHNA, CDR2 YNFKEQ. The CDR3 contains 19 residues. V was clipped by 0 bases and J by 0 bases; unmatched bases: 8. The CDR3 coding sequence is TGTGCCAGCAGCCAAGATCCGGGACAGTTCCTCTCTGGGGCCAACGTCCTGACTTTC. This encodes CASSQDPGQFLSGANVLTF.

V and J are TRBV6-5 and TRBJ2-1; 12 bases are a match to TRBD2. This CDR3 has 15 residues. CDR1 and CDR2 from the germline V gene are MNHEY and SVGAGI. V shed 5 bases and J 8 bases; nucleotides not matched to a gene: 7. The CDR3 nucleotides read TGTGCCAGCAGTAAACGACTAGCGGGAGTTGATGAGCAGTTCTTC. Encoded protein: CASSKRLAGVDEQFF.

The chain uses TRBV5-1 and TRBJ2-1, with D unresolved. The length of the CDR3 is 15 residues. The V gene's germline CDR1 is SGHRS and CDR2 YFSETQ. Trimming stripped 0 bases from V and 3 bases from J, with 10 bases between. CDR3 loop: CASSLDFSHYNEQFF. The CDR3 DNA reads TGCGCCAGCAGCTTGGACTTCTCGCACTACAATGAGCAGTTCTTC.

J is TRBJ2-3 and V is TRBV4-2; D call uncertain. Trimming took off 1 base at V and 6 bases at J, with 8 bases between the two ends. Germline V gene sequence: CDR1 LGHNA, CDR2 YNFKEQ. The CDR3 length is 13 residues. CDR3 in DNA: TGTGCCAGCAGCCAAGGAGTGGCCGATACGCAGTATTTT. It is translated as CASSQGVADTQYF.